This T cell receptor beta chain was obtained from a study of T cells in Graves' hyperthyroidism and ophthalmopathy (dated by TCRdb to about 2019). With regard to the full study: Peripheral blood samples were taken at initial diagnosis, before any treatment was given. TCR V-J signatures able to tell the groups apart were searched for in a discovery cohort of approximately 95 patients, of whom under 45 had Graves' ophthalmopathy and some 60 had stable Graves' hyperthyroidism. Prospective prediction of ophthalmopathy was tested in an independent validation cohort consisting of 18 to 20 hyperthyroidism patients and approximately 16 patients who later progressed to ophthalmopathy. The 95 to 100 discovery patients were randomly divided into training and test sets at a 7:3 ratio. In more than 5 Graves' hyperthyroidism patients, the study also compared T-cell repertoires from thyroid tissue with T-cell repertoires from blood. After sampling, hyperthyroidism patients received methimazole starting at 30 mg daily, and ophthalmopathy patients received high-dose intravenous methylprednisolone. According to the paper, TCR Vbeta CDR3 sequencing was carried out on 135 peripheral blood samples, which came from 40 to 45 ophthalmopathy, around 75 hyperthyroidism and about 17 progressor patients. Study-wide findings and limitations: A 13 V-J signature model separated ophthalmopathy from stable hyperthyroidism, with over 85% sensitivity and roughly 81% specificity in cross-validation and 80%/75% in testing. In validation, progression to ophthalmopathy was predicted by the model with around 71% sensitivity and just over 72% specificity, a median of approximately 6.5 months before onset. Sample size was not statistically predetermined, and investigators were not blinded to group allocation. Blood samples also contained most of the expanded thyroid clonotypes (frequency above 0.001), which suggests that blood repertoires may reflect thyroid immune responses.

Stable Graves' hyperthyroidism was defined as the absence of progression to ophthalmopathy over 18 months of follow-up. Hyperthyroidism patients were aged 18 to 65 years and newly diagnosed, with disease duration of less than 2 months. The study excluded patients with uncontrolled infections, other autoimmune diseases, pregnancy or lactation. Diagnoses were established on the basis of clinical symptoms, serum thyroxine and TRAb, thyroid ultrasound, and orbital computed tomography. Ficoll-Paque density gradient centrifugation was used to isolate PBMCs from 10 ml of fresh peripheral blood. Total RNA was extracted with Trizol reagent, and quality was checked on an Agilent 2100 Bioanalyzer. The TCR beta CDR3 regions were amplified from RNA transcripts. The TCR CDR3 was subjected to a first round of RT-PCR using the HTBI primer set and the Qiagen OneStep RT-PCR kit. A second multiplex PCR round built the libraries, followed by size selection and purification. The libraries were sequenced on an Illumina HiSeq2000 using paired-end 100 bp reads. On the authors' methods: SOAPnuke was used to process the raw data, with reads discarded if the reads contained adapters or uncalled bases, had a mean Phred below 15, or lacked an exact constant-primer or identifier match. High-quality paired reads were merged using COPE v1.2.5, and each unique nucleotide sequence was defined as a clonotype. MiTCR v1.1 was used to align the clonotypes against IMGT TRBV, TRBD and TRBJ reference segments. The analysis included only V-J combinations with a frequency above 0.0001, which together covered 99% to 99.2% of the repertoires. A TCS score was defined as the ratio of F50 (clonal expansion) to E x V (chaos), with BLOSUM62-based TCRdist applied between CDR3 peptides within each V-J. Welch's t-statistics and random forest reduced fewer than 600 V-J features to 10 to 15, which were used in a naive Bayes classifier (R e1071). TCRdb passed the public sequencing reads through fastp at Q25 and MiXCR, retaining productive beta sequences. All rows with the same CDR3 protein become a single entry with the most common DNA and genes. Clone size and V and J calls follow TCRdb, not the original study. Within this sample are 75,000 to 100,000 distinct CDR3 sequences, with over 50% of them counted one time only. Together, the top ten hold 25% to 30% of the sample.

This clonotype showed up many times. Its cognate antigen has yet to be identified. No base quality values were provided; no much bigger clone lies one nucleotide off. Per the germline V gene, SQVTM is the CDR1 and ANQGSEA is the CDR2. V has 7 bases trimmed and J has 7 bases trimmed; junction bases matching no gene number 8. From cysteine to phenylalanine, the CDR3 is 12 amino acids long. The CDR3 DNA has 36 bases and is translated from base 1. Sequenced: blood. The sequence derives from a woman aged 40 to 49 with Graves' hyperthyroidism. This sequence uses TRBV29-1 and TRBJ2-5; 8 of the junction bases match TRBD1. The nucleotides read TGCAGCGCTACGGACAGGGAGGTGACCCAGTACTTC. It encodes CSATDREVTQYF.